This entry concerns a single TCR beta chain. This sample stems from a study of T cell changes during pregnancy in multiple sclerosis. Here immunoSEQ multiplex PCR was the method, and the copy in TCRdb shows in-frame clones only, minus some. This sample yields fewer than 70,000 clones, of which approximately 91% are seen a single time; 1.4% belongs to the top ten. CDR1 is SGHNT, CDR2 YYREEE, per germline (reference sequence). The V and J ends lost 4 bases and 4 bases respectively, with 11 bases between them. The CDR3 runs 14 residues. The chain is built from TRBV5-4 and TRBJ1-4, with no clear D. This TCR came from a female donor with multiple sclerosis, enrolled in a pregnancy study. Sequencing was performed on peripheral blood, taken in the third trimester of pregnancy. CDR3 nucleotides: TGTGCCAGCAGCAGTTATGGGCATAATGAAAAACTGTTTTTT. It encodes CASSSYGHNEKLFF.